A selection of T cell receptor beta chains follows, all from one sample in a study of identical twins. TCRdb independently ran MiXCR on the 5' RACE reads; one entry per CDR3 protein. This sample has 200,000 to 250,000 distinct CDR3 sequences; 6.5% to 8.5% occur once, and the top ten carry approximately 2%. This sample was also put to use in a study of yellow fever vaccine responses in identical twins.

What was sequenced was memory (CD45RO+) T cells sorted from blood. The receptors come from a woman between 18 and 29 years old in good health. The CDR3 runs from the conserved cysteine through the conserved F or W. A D gene is named only where the DNA matches it firmly. The size of a clone is reported for some rows only, either as once, few or many, or as a class for expanded clones.

V gene,D gene,clone size,J gene,CDR3 DNA,CDR3 protein
TRBV28,.,many,TRBJ2-4,TGTGCCAGCAGTTCCAGTTTCCTAGCCAAAAACATTCAGTACTTC,CASSSSFLAKNIQYF
TRBV7-9,TRBD1,.,TRBJ2-7,TGTGCCAGCAGCCTATCGGGACAGGGTTACGAGCAGTACTTC,CASSLSGQGYEQYF
TRBV12-3/TRBV12-4,TRBD2,many,TRBJ2-7,TGTGCCAGCAGTCGATCTAGCGGGCGCTACGAGCAGTACTTC,CASSRSSGRYEQYF
TRBV9,.,.,TRBJ2-6,TGTGCCAGCAGCGAAGCTGGGGCCAACGTCCTGACTTTC,CASSEAGANVLTF
TRBV7-8,.,many,TRBJ2-5,TGTGCCAGCAGCTTAGGGGGACTTCAAGAGACCCAGTACTTC,CASSLGGLQETQYF
TRBV6-5,.,few,TRBJ1-6,TGTGCCAGCAGTTACTCGAAGGGGGGGGCCCAGGGTCCCCTCCACTTT,CASSYSKGGAQGPLHF
TRBV29-1,.,many,TRBJ2-3,TGCAGCGTTGATTTGGGGATGGTAGATACGCAGTATTTT,CSVDLGMVDTQYF
TRBV7-9,.,many,TRBJ2-1,TGTGCCAGCAGCCAAAGCGGGCTGACTCACTACAATGAGCAGTTCTTC,CASSQSGLTHYNEQFF
TRBV6-1,.,.,TRBJ2-3,TGTGCCAGCGGGAGGGGGACGGGAATCACAGATACGCAGTATTTT,CASGRGTGITDTQYF
TRBV4-2,TRBD1,many,TRBJ2-1,TGTGCCAGCAGCCCAACAGGGGATCCCTACAATGAGCAGTTCTTC,CASSPTGDPYNEQFF
TRBV5-1,TRBD1,few,TRBJ1-6,TGCGCCAGCAGCACCAATAAGGGGGCCACTAATTCACCCCTCCACTTT,CASSTNKGATNSPLHF
TRBV2,.,.,TRBJ1-1,TGTGCCAGCGAGCCAGCCCTTTCAATGAACACTGAAGCTTTCTTT,CASEPALSMNTEAFF
TRBV7-2,.,.,TRBJ2-7,TGTGCCAGCAGCCAAACAGGGTTGGAGCAGTACTTC,CASSQTGLEQYF
TRBV5-1,.,.,TRBJ2-5,TGCGCCAGCAGCGTGGGTCGGGGGCAGCAAGAGACCCAGTACTTC,CASSVGRGQQETQYF
TRBV7-2,TRBD2,few,TRBJ2-1,TGTGCCAGCAGCTACGGACTAGCGGGAGGCAATGAGCAGTTCTTC,CASSYGLAGGNEQFF
TRBV5-1,.,many,TRBJ2-3,TGCGCCAGCAGCTCCCTCACAGGAGGCACAGATACGCAGTATTTT,CASSSLTGGTDTQYF
TRBV10-3,TRBD1,many,TRBJ2-5,TGTGCCATCAGCCCGGACAGGGCCAAGACCCAGTACTTC,CAISPDRAKTQYF
TRBV6-5,.,.,TRBJ2-7,TGTGCCAGCAGTTTATATTCTGTAGGTTACGAGCAGTACTTC,CASSLYSVGYEQYF
TRBV3-1,.,.,TRBJ2-5,TGTGCCAGCAGCCAAGATTTTGGGGGCTACCGCAGTGAGACCCAGTACTTC,CASSQDFGGYRSETQYF
TRBV6-4,TRBD1,.,TRBJ2-1,TGTGCCAGCGGGGGACAGCTATACAATGAGCAGTTCTTC,CASGGQLYNEQFF
TRBV11-3,TRBD1,once,TRBJ2-3,TGTGCCAGCAGCTTAACAGGGGGCTGGACAGATACGCAGTATTTT,CASSLTGGWTDTQYF
TRBV2,.,few,TRBJ1-5,TGTGCCAGCAGGGGGGGACGAGAGCCCCAGCATTTT,CASRGGREPQHF
TRBV11-2,TRBD1,many,TRBJ1-5,TGTGCCAGCAGCCGGACAGGGGCCCAGCCCCAGCATTTT,CASSRTGAQPQHF
TRBV7-2,TRBD2,many,TRBJ2-7,TGTGCCAGCACAATAGCGGGGGGGCTAAACTTC,CASTIAGGLNF
TRBV24-1,.,.,TRBJ2-7,TGTGCCACCAGTGACCCTCGATCCGGCTACGAGCAGTACTTC,CATSDPRSGYEQYF
TRBV4-1,.,many,TRBJ2-1,TGCGCCAGCAGCCGACAGCTCCACACGCGCAATGAGCAGTTCTTC,CASSRQLHTRNEQFF
TRBV5-1,TRBD1,few,TRBJ2-3,TGCGCCAGCTCCTTGAGGGGGCTGAGAACAGATACGCAGTATTTT,CASSLRGLRTDTQYF
TRBV7-9,.,.,TRBJ2-5,TGTGCCAGCAGAGGCGCCGGGACCCAGTACTTC,CASRGAGTQYF
TRBV5-1,.,few,TRBJ2-7,TGCGCCAGCAGCTTGGGACTGGATTACTACGAGCAGTACTTC,CASSLGLDYYEQYF
TRBV30,TRBD1,.,TRBJ2-1,TGTGCCTGGAGATGGACAGGGAAATACAATGAGCAGTTCTTC,CAWRWTGKYNEQFF
TRBV2,TRBD1,.,TRBJ2-7,TGTGCCAGCAGACAGACAGGGGGCTACGAGCAGTACTTC,CASRQTGGYEQYF
TRBV11-2,TRBD2,.,TRBJ2-3,TGTGCCAGCAGCCCAAGGACTAGCAGAAGCACAGATACGCAGTATTTT,CASSPRTSRSTDTQYF
TRBV12-3/TRBV12-4,.,few,TRBJ1-2,TGTGCCAGCAGTTTACGGCAGGAGGGCTACACCTTC,CASSLRQEGYTF
TRBV19,.,.,TRBJ2-2,TGTGCCAGTAATCCTAACGTCCAGGCTACCGGGGAGCTGTTTTTT,CASNPNVQATGELFF
TRBV28,TRBD2,many,TRBJ2-6,TGCGCCAGCAGCTTGGGAGGGTCTGGGGCCAACGTCCTGACTTTC,CASSLGGSGANVLTF
TRBV12-3/TRBV12-4,TRBD2,many,TRBJ2-1,TGTGCCAGCAGTCCCCGAGCGGGGGGGCCGGTCAATGAGCAGTTCTTC,CASSPRAGGPVNEQFF